This is a list of T cell receptor beta chains from one sample in a study of cytotoxic CD8 clonotypes in ibrutinib-treated CLL. Generated by immunoSEQ multiplex PCR, the TCRdb table keeps only in-frame clones and is missing some. The sample has tens of thousands of clones, about two thirds seen once. Here the sequenced sample was PBMCs, taken after 24 months of ibrutinib treatment. Receptor source: a human donor with chronic lymphocytic leukemia. CDR3s include the opening cysteine and the closing phenylalanine or tryptophan. The D gene is left open where the match is weak. Some rows mark clone size as missing; the rest say once, few, many or name a class of expanded clone.

D	size	V	J	CDR3	DNA
-	few	TRBV5-1	TRBJ1-1	CASRDRLNTEAFF	TGCGCCAGCAGAGACCGACTGAACACTGAAGCTTTCTTT
-	-	TRBV7-8	TRBJ1-6	CASSSRLAYNSPLHF	TGTGCCAGCAGCTCCCGACTGGCCTATAATTCACCCCTCCACTTT
-	-	TRBV27	TRBJ1-5	CASSFSGESNQPQHF	TGTGCCAGCAGTTTTTCCGGGGAGAGCAATCAGCCCCAGCATTTT
-	-	TRBV19	TRBJ2-7	CASSITGSSYEQYF	TGTGCCAGTAGTATAACAGGATCCTCCTACGAGCAGTACTTC
-	few	TRBV15	TRBJ2-7	CATSREGRVGEQYF	TGTGCCACCAGCAGAGAAGGCAGGGTGGGCGAGCAGTACTTC
-	-	TRBV5-8	TRBJ1-6	CASSLRGANSPLHF	TGTGCCAGCAGCCTGCGGGGAGCTAATTCACCCCTCCACTTT
-	once	TRBV19	TRBJ2-1	CASSSNTGNEQFF	TGTGCCAGTAGCTCGAACACAGGGAATGAGCAGTTCTTC
-	-	TRBV18	TRBJ2-1	CASSPREPSSYNEQFF	TGTGCCAGCTCACCACGAGAACCTAGCTCCTACAATGAGCAGTTCTTC
TRBD1	many	TRBV4-1	TRBJ2-7	CASSQNRDSSYEQYF	TGCGCCAGCAGCCAAAACCGGGACAGCTCCTACGAGCAGTACTTC
-	once	TRBV7-9	TRBJ1-2	CASSLVTLNYGYTF	TGTGCCAGCAGCTTAGTGACTCTGAACTATGGCTACACCTTC
-	-	TRBV5-4	TRBJ1-5	CASSFYTETGIDQPQHF	TGTGCCAGCAGCTTTTACACCGAGACAGGAATCGATCAGCCCCAGCATTTT
-	-	TRBV5-4	TRBJ2-5	CAARGPQETQYF	TGTGCCGCCCGGGGTCCCCAAGAGACCCAGTACTTC
TRBD1	-	TRBV25-1	TRBJ1-2	CASLGTGDGYTF	TGTGCCAGCCTTGGGACAGGGGATGGCTACACCTTC
TRBD1	-	TRBV18	TRBJ2-3	CASSPTGGTDTQYF	TGTGCCAGCTCACCAACAGGGGGCACAGATACGCAGTATTTT
TRBD2	-	TRBV7-2	TRBJ2-7	CASTERGDSYEQYF	TGTGCCAGCACCGAGCGGGGGGACTCCTACGAGCAGTACTTC
-	-	TRBV6-5	TRBJ1-6	CASSYSNSGDNSPLHF	TGTGCCAGCAGTTACTCGAACAGTGGCGATAATTCACCCCTCCACTTT
TRBD1	once	TRBV9	TRBJ2-7	CASSVATGQESEQYF	TGTGCCAGCAGCGTAGCTACAGGACAGGAAAGCGAGCAGTACTTC
-	-	TRBV29-1	TRBJ1-1	CSVGGGRGNTEAFF	TGCAGCGTTGGGGGTGGCAGGGGGAACACTGAAGCTTTCTTT
-	-	TRBV11-2	TRBJ1-1	CASSPLWENTEAFF	TGTGCCAGCAGCCCGCTGTGGGAGAACACTGAAGCTTTCTTT
-	-	TRBV7-9	TRBJ2-7	CASSSDPTRDEQYF	TGTGCCAGCAGCTCAGACCCAACTAGGGACGAGCAGTACTTC
-	-	TRBV4-1	TRBJ2-3	CASSQVSNTDTQYF	TGCGCCAGCAGCCAAGTATCGAATACAGATACGCAGTATTTT
TRBD2	-	TRBV5-1	TRBJ2-3	CASKLAGTRDTQYF	TGCGCCAGCAAGCTAGCGGGGACTAGGGATACGCAGTATTTT
-	once	TRBV5-1	TRBJ2-5	CASSLDWGETQYF	TGCGCCAGCAGCCTGGACTGGGGAGAGACCCAGTACTTC
TRBD2	-	TRBV11-3	TRBJ2-5	CASSWTSGGAGVRGTQYF	TGTGCCAGCAGCTGGACTAGCGGGGGCGCCGGGGTCCGGGGGACCCAGTACTTC
-	-	TRBV10-1	TRBJ1-1	CASKRDMNTEAFF	TGCGCCAGCAAGAGGGATATGAACACTGAAGCTTTCTTT
-	once	TRBV27	TRBJ1-2	CASSYYIARQDFNYGYTF	TGTGCCAGCAGCTACTACATAGCCAGACAGGATTTTAACTATGGCTACACCTTC
-	-	TRBV27	TRBJ2-4	CASSLTWGILAKNIQYF	TGTGCCAGCAGTTTAACTTGGGGAATTCTAGCCAAAAACATTCAGTACTTC
TRBD1	-	TRBV29-1	TRBJ1-1	CSAAPGTGRDTEAFF	TGCAGCGCCGCTCCCGGGACAGGACGGGACACTGAAGCTTTCTTT
-	-	TRBV11-2	TRBJ2-5	CASSLDAAGGETQYF	TGTGCCAGCAGCTTAGATGCGGCGGGTGGAGAGACCCAGTACTTC
-	-	TRBV7-9	TRBJ2-7	CASSLFKGSGISSYEQYF	TGTGCCAGCAGCTTGTTTAAGGGTTCGGGGATTAGTTCCTACGAGCAGTACTTC
TRBD1	-	TRBV29-1	TRBJ2-5	CSARDRALETQYF	TGCAGCGCCCGGGACAGGGCTTTGGAGACCCAGTACTTC
-	-	TRBV5-6	TRBJ2-7	CASSSNRAFLSYEQYF	TGTGCCAGCAGCTCCAACAGGGCCTTCCTCTCCTACGAGCAGTACTTC
-	-	TRBV7-9	TRBJ2-7	CASSLAMWGEQYF	TGTGCCAGCAGCTTAGCGATGTGGGGCGAGCAGTACTTC
TRBD1	-	TRBV18	TRBJ1-1	CASSPWGQGAWTEAFF	TGTGCCAGCTCACCATGGGGACAGGGGGCATGGACTGAAGCTTTCTTT
TRBD1	once	TRBV16	TRBJ1-2	CASSQSTGQPSNYGYTF	TGTGCCAGCAGCCAATCTACGGGACAGCCTTCTAACTATGGCTACACCTTC
-	-	TRBV19	TRBJ1-1	CASSISGGETFF	TGTGCCAGTAGTATATCGGGGGGGGAGACTTTCTTT
-	-	TRBV15	TRBJ1-4	CATSRDRSPVKLFF	TGTGCCACCAGCAGAGATAGATCACCTGTAAAACTGTTTTTT
-	few	TRBV9	TRBJ1-2	CASSAGSYGYTF	TGTGCCAGCAGCGCCGGGAGCTATGGCTACACCTTC
-	few	TRBV25-1	TRBJ1-2	CASSEWGGSGYTF	TGTGCCAGCAGTGAATGGGGGGGCTCCGGCTACACCTTC
TRBD1	medium-sized	TRBV7-6	TRBJ2-1	CASIPGQRSYNEQFF	TGTGCCAGCATACCGGGACAGCGATCCTACAATGAGCAGTTCTTC
-	-	TRBV27	TRBJ1-2	CASSLKAPGGYTF	TGTGCCAGCAGCCTTAAAGCGCCGGGGGGCTACACCTTC
-	-	TRBV6-5	TRBJ1-1	CASSGRTENTEAFF	TGTGCCAGCAGTGGTCGGACAGAGAACACTGAAGCTTTCTTT
-	-	TRBV10-1	TRBJ2-3	CASSESNARVTQYF	TGCGCCAGCAGTGAGTCAAACGCTAGGGTTACGCAGTATTTT
-	-	TRBV10-1	TRBJ1-5	CASSEFGIGQPQHF	TGCGCCAGCAGTGAGTTTGGGATCGGCCAGCCCCAGCATTTT
TRBD1	few	TRBV27	TRBJ1-6	CASSRGRDSPLHF	TGTGCCAGCAGCAGGGGGAGGGATTCACCCCTCCACTTT
-	-	TRBV12-5	TRBJ2-5	CASGLRQTQETQYF	TGTGCTAGTGGTTTGCGGCAGACTCAAGAGACCCAGTACTTC
-	-	TRBV7-8	TRBJ2-7	CASSLNVPEQYF	TGTGCCAGCAGCTTAAACGTCCCCGAGCAGTACTTC
-	-	TRBV27	TRBJ1-5	CASRPQGLNQPQHF	TGTGCCAGCAGGCCTCAGGGGCTCAATCAGCCCCAGCATTTT
TRBD1	-	TRBV7-6	TRBJ1-5	CASSLTGGANQPQHF	TGTGCCAGCAGCCTCACAGGGGGTGCAAATCAGCCCCAGCATTTT
-	-	TRBV5-6	TRBJ1-3	CASSFDGSGNTIYF	TGTGCCAGCAGCTTTGATGGCTCTGGAAACACCATATATTTT
TRBD1	-	TRBV5-4	TRBJ1-1	CASSLPQGVGTEAFF	TGTGCCAGCAGCTTGCCCCAGGGGGTAGGCACTGAAGCTTTCTTT
TRBD1	medium-sized	TRBV29-1	TRBJ1-2	CSVRGQDYGYTF	TGCAGCGTGAGGGGACAGGACTATGGCTACACCTTC
-	-	TRBV6-1	TRBJ1-2	CASSEVDGSNYGYTF	TGTGCCAGCAGTGAAGTCGACGGTTCTAACTATGGCTACACCTTC